Shown below are 29 T cell receptor beta chains from a single sample sequenced in a study of early T cells in non-severe SARS-CoV-2 infection. A single record per CDR3 protein comes from TCRdb applying MiXCR to the 5' RACE reads. The sample shows about 31,000 distinct CDR3 sequences, approximately 6.9% of them seen only once. Sequences were derived from whole blood, sampled at baseline. Receptors originate from an adult who was a healthcare worker with PCR-confirmed SARS-CoV-2 infection or an uninfected control (not recorded which).

This clonotype has a count of ten or more. This chain links TRBV7-2 with TRBJ2-3; the D is unclear. The ends were cut back, 5 bases at V and 2 bases at J, with 11 bases in the middle. This CDR3 spans 14 amino acids. CDR1 is SGHTA, CDR2 FQGNSA, per germline. CDR3 protein: CASSRTTYTDTQYF. CDR3 coding DNA: TGTGCCAGCAGCCGTACTACTTACACAGATACGCAGTATTTT.

This clonotype was counted ten times or more. V usage is TRBV28 and J usage is TRBJ2-1; 10 positions agree with TRBD1. The V gene's germline CDR1 is MDHEN and CDR2 SYDVKM. Trimming at V came to 7 bases and at J to 5 bases, leaving 5 bases not matched to a gene. The CDR3 is 14 residues long. As DNA, the CDR3 is TGTGCCAGCATAGACAGGGGGCTGGACAATGAGCAGTTCTTC. Translating it yields CASIDRGLDNEQFF.

This chain connects TRBV9 to TRBJ2-2; 8 nucleotides agree with TRBD2. CDR1 and CDR2 from the germline V gene are SGDLS and YYNGEE. Unmatched junction bases numbered 8, after V lost 0 bases and J lost 7 bases. The CDR3 is 16 amino acids. CDR3 protein: CASSVAGGLSGGELFF. The CDR3 coding sequence is TGTGCCAGCAGCGTAGCGGGAGGGCTATCGGGCGGGGAGCTGTTTTTT.

This sequence joins TRBV29-1 and TRBJ1-1; D gene unclear. CDR3 length: 13 amino acids. Trimming left V 4 bases short and J 5 bases short, with 14 bases between. Looked up from germline, CDR1 is SQVTM and CDR2 is ANQGSEA. This chain's CDR3 is CSVAGGTGTEAFF. The CDR3, as DNA: TGCAGCGTTGCGGGAGGAACGGGTACTGAAGCTTTCTTT.

This clonotype was recorded many times. V gene TRBV5-6 combines with J gene TRBJ2-7; either TRBD1 or TRBD2 may supply D (5 bases each). CDR3 length equals 14 residues. Trimming pared 7 bases from V and 0 bases from J, leaving 14 bases between. CDR1 and CDR2 (germline): SGHDT, YYEEEE. The CDR3 sequence: CASSPGTGSYEQYF. CDR3 DNA sequence: TGTGCCAGCTCACCCGGGACGGGCTCCTACGAGCAGTACTTC.

About this clonotype: One end of the junction is discordant with germline, which a read error may explain. The chain is built from TRBV11-2 and TRBJ1-1; no definite D call. CDR1 and CDR2 (germline): SGHAT, FQNNGV. The CDR3 covers 13 residues. CDR3 coding DNA: TGTGCCAGCAGCTTCATCAGGAACAATGAAGCTTTCTTT. It is translated as CASSFIRNNEAFF.

This clonotype was detected a few times. The V gene is TRBV20-1, the J gene TRBJ2-7, with D possibly being TRBD2 (5 bases). Trimming took off 6 bases at V and 6 bases at J, with 18 bases between the two ends. Germline CDR1 is DFQATT and CDR2 is SNEGSKA (reference sequence). The CDR3 sequence is 13 residues long. The CDR3 region has the DNA TGCAGTGCCCCGGAGGTTGGGCTCTCCGAGCAGTACTTC. Its translation: CSAPEVGLSEQYF.

The rearrangement links TRBV14 to TRBJ2-5; D uncertain. Per germline, CDR1 SGHDN and CDR2 FVKESK. CDR3 length: 15 residues. The V gene lost 0 bases and the J gene lost 1 base, with 9 bases spanning the gap. The CDR3 nucleotides are TGTGCCAGCAGCCAAGATGGCGTCTTCCAAGAGACCCAGTACTTC. This codes for CASSQDGVFQETQYF.

The chain recombines TRBV5-1 with TRBJ2-3, with TRBD2 matching 10 bases. The CDR3 contains 16 residues. Germline CDR1 reads SGHRS; CDR2 reads YFSETQ. The ends lost 4 bases at V and 4 bases at J; junction bases unmatched: 9. CDR3 amino acids: CASSEASGSRSDTQYF. The CDR3 region has the DNA TGCGCCAGCAGCGAAGCTAGCGGGAGTCGGTCAGATACGCAGTATTTT.

This clonotype was seen only a few times. The chain links TRBV27 to TRBJ2-1; 9 nucleotides align to TRBD1. V lost 6 bases, J lost 7 bases, and 13 bases stayed unmatched. This CDR3 contains 16 residues. Germline CDR1 MNHEY, CDR2 SMNVEV (reference sequence). CDR3 amino acids: CASSHYPPQGANEQFF. In DNA form, the CDR3 reads TGTGCCAGCAGCCATTACCCCCCACAGGGGGCGAATGAGCAGTTCTTC.

This clonotype was recorded many times. CDR3 sequence reads: CSVGEEYEQYV. Here the CDR3 DNA reads TGCAGCGTTGGAGAGGAGTACGAGCAGTACGTC. The rearrangement uses TRBV29-1 and TRBJ2-7, with D uncertain. Between the trimmed V and J ends, which lost 4 bases and 4 bases, there was a span of 8 bases. This CDR3 region has 11 residues. Germline V gene sequence: CDR1 SQVTM, CDR2 ANQGSEA.

The rearrangement uses TRBV11-2 and TRBJ2-5, with D possibly matching TRBD1 (5 bases). V gave up 5 bases and J gave up 2 bases, with 9 bases separating them. The length of the CDR3 is 13 residues. CDR1 is SGHAT, CDR2 FQNNGV, per germline. CDR3 protein: CASSQGSQETQYF. The CDR3 nucleotides read TGTGCCAGCAGCCAGGGCTCACAAGAGACCCAGTACTTC.

This clonotype was detected many times. The chain links TRBV6-5 to TRBJ2-2; D tentatively reads TRBD1 or TRBD2 (5 bases each). Germline loops: CDR1 MNHEY, CDR2 SVGAGI. CDR3 length equals 12 residues. The V and J ends lost 6 bases and 6 bases respectively, with 8 bases between them. The CDR3 nucleotides read TGTGCCAGCAGGGGACGGGCCGGGGAGCTGTTTTTT. Translation gives CASRGRAGELFF.

The sample holds a few counts of this clonotype. The chain couples TRBV29-1 to TRBJ2-5, with 14 nucleotides matching TRBD2. Losses at the gene ends were 4 bases for V and 6 bases for J; bases not matched to a gene: 4. CDR1 is SQVTM and CDR2 is ANQGSEA in the germline V gene. CDR3 size: 14 residues. CDR3 loop: CSVAGTSGSQTQYF. The CDR3 DNA reads TGCAGCGTTGCCGGGACTAGCGGGAGTCAGACCCAGTACTTC.

This clonotype was found a few times. This sequence joins TRBV24-1 and TRBJ2-1, with D uncertain. Germline V gene lookup returns CDR1 KGHDR and CDR2 SFDVKD. This CDR3 comprises 14 residues. Between the trimmed V and J ends, which lost 1 base and 6 bases, there was a span of 9 bases. Here the CDR3 reads CATSDFGVANEQFF. The CDR3 DNA sequence: TGTGCCACCAGTGATTTTGGGGTGGCCAATGAGCAGTTCTTC.

In its sample, this clonotype is medium-sized. The chain joins TRBV4-1 to TRBJ2-7; D perhaps matches TRBD2 (7 bases). This CDR3 has 18 amino acids. CDR1 MGHRA and CDR2 YSYEKL come from the germline V gene. V was cut by 4 bases and J by 3 bases, with 25 bases left in between. CDR3 nucleotide sequence: TGCGCCAGCAGCCCGACCCCGGTAGGGGGGGAAAGGGTCTACGAGCAGTACGTC. It codes for CASSPTPVGGERVYEQYV.

The chain carries TRBV27 and TRBJ1-6, with TRBD1 as a possible D gene (5 bases). The CDR3 is made up of 15 amino acids. Germline CDR1 reads MNHEY; CDR2 reads SMNVEV (reference sequence). The V end lost 6 bases, the J end lost 0 bases, and 9 bases lay between the germline ends. The CDR3: CASSGGTSYNSPLHF. Written as DNA, the CDR3 is TGTGCCAGCAGCGGCGGGACCTCCTATAATTCACCCCTCCACTTT.

This clonotype was seen many times. The rearrangement joins TRBV20-1 to TRBJ2-5; either TRBD1 or TRBD2 may fit D (5 bases each). Trimming removed 6 bases from V and 0 bases from J, with 11 bases in between. This CDR3 region has 13 residues. CDR1 and CDR2 from the germline V gene are DFQATT and SNEGSKA (reference sequence). CDR3 sequence (DNA): TGCAGTGCGTCGGGACGGAACCAAGAGACCCAGTACTTC. Translation: CSASGRNQETQYF.

This clonotype was observed many times. The chain recombines TRBV7-2 with TRBJ2-4; D remains ambiguous. Trimming pared 1 base from V and 6 bases from J, leaving 1 base between. The CDR3 is 11 amino acids. The germline CDR1 and CDR2 sequences are SGHTA and FQGNSA. The CDR3 here is CASSLGNIQYF. The CDR3 nucleotides read TGTGCCAGCAGCTTAGGAAACATTCAGTACTTC.

The chain carries TRBV29-1 and TRBJ2-5, with 7 positions matching TRBD1. The CDR3 consists of 15 residues. Germline trimming cut 7 bases from V and 0 bases from J; bases unmatched to any gene: 11. Germline CDR1 is SQVTM and CDR2 is ANQGSEA. The chain's CDR3 is CSGTRGQANQETQYF. The CDR3 coding sequence is TGCAGCGGGACCCGTGGACAGGCTAACCAAGAGACCCAGTACTTC.

This chain links TRBV7-2 with TRBJ2-1; D is ambiguous. V lost 5 bases to trimming and J lost 9 bases, with 17 bases between them. Germline V CDR1 and CDR2: SGHTA, FQGNSA. The CDR3 length is 14 residues. CDR3 sequence: CASSPRDGPLEQFF. CDR3 DNA: TGTGCCAGCAGCCCCCGTGACGGACCTCTTGAGCAGTTCTTC.

This clonotype was seen only a few times. The junction departs from germline at one end; a sequencing error may be responsible. This chain joins TRBV28 and TRBJ2-7; a possible D gene is TRBD1 (10 bases). This CDR3 has 18 residues. In germline, CDR1 is MDHEN, CDR2 SYDVKM. The CDR3 reads CASSSTGGGLAGVYGQYF. Here the CDR3 DNA reads TGTGCCAGCAGTTCGACAGGGGGCGGGTTAGCGGGAGTTTACGGGCAGTACTTC.

This clonotype was found many times. This chain joins TRBV6-2 or TRBV6-3 and TRBJ2-2; no clear D gene. The CDR3 is made up of 18 amino acids. Trimming pared 4 bases from V and 0 bases from J, leaving 18 bases between. CDR1 MNHEY and CDR2 SVGEGT come from the germline V gene. The CDR3: CASSFFVRPETNTGELFF. DNA of the CDR3: TGTGCCAGCAGTTTCTTTGTGCGACCCGAAACGAACACCGGGGAGCTGTTTTTT.

This clonotype was recorded at least ten times. V gene TRBV20-1 combines with J gene TRBJ2-7; no clear D. CDR3 length: 11 amino acids. Trimming cost V 6 bases and J 6 bases, with 12 bases left between them. Germline CDR1 and CDR2: DFQATT and SNEGSKA (reference sequence). This CDR3 is CSAKVVGEQYF. The CDR3 DNA follows: TGCAGTGCCAAGGTGGTGGGCGAGCAGTACTTC.

This chain joins TRBV28 and TRBJ1-4; D might be TRBD1 (6 bases). The V and J ends lost 5 bases and 6 bases respectively, with 22 bases between them. The V gene's germline CDR1 is MDHEN and CDR2 SYDVKM. The length of the CDR3 is 17 residues. The chain's CDR3 is CASSRPRGVGADEKLFF. In DNA, the CDR3 is TGTGCCAGCAGTCGCCCGAGGGGGGTAGGTGCGGATGAAAAACTGTTTTTT.

The V gene is TRBV10-3, the J gene TRBJ2-1; 7 bases are shared with TRBD2. V gave up 0 bases and J gave up 3 bases; unmatched junction bases: 2. Germline V CDR1 and CDR2: ENHRY, SYGVKD. The CDR3 has 15 amino acids. The CDR3 DNA is TGTGCCATCAGTGAGTCGGGGGAGGGCTACAATGAGCAGTTCTTC. Protein: CAISESGEGYNEQFF.

J is TRBJ1-6 and V is TRBV5-1; D uncertain. The V gene's germline CDR1 is SGHRS and CDR2 YFSETQ. The V end was cut by 1 base, the J end by 5 bases, with 10 bases between. There are 15 residues in the CDR3. The DNA for the CDR3 is TGCGCCAGCAGCTTGAGGAGCTTAGATAATTCACCCCTCCACTTT. This codes for CASSLRSLDNSPLHF.

This clonotype was seen a few times. V gene TRBV6-2 or TRBV6-3 combines with J gene TRBJ2-3; D gene ambiguous. The CDR3 has 14 amino acids. V shed 2 bases and J shed 0 bases, with 6 bases lying between them. CDR1 is MNHEY and CDR2 is SVGEGT in the germline V gene. CDR3 DNA sequence: TGTGCCAGCAGTTACGGAGCTAGCACAGATACGCAGTATTTT. Residues: CASSYGASTDTQYF.

This clonotype was recorded many times. The J gene is TRBJ1-2, the V gene TRBV20-1, with D possibly TRBD1 on 6 matching bases. V was shortened by 6 bases and J by 4 bases, with 15 bases between the two germline ends. In germline, CDR1 is DFQATT, CDR2 SNEGSKA (reference sequence). CDR3 length: 13 residues. CDR3 bases: TGCAGTGCCCTTCACGGACAGAGCTATGGCTACACCTTC. This codes for CSALHGQSYGYTF.